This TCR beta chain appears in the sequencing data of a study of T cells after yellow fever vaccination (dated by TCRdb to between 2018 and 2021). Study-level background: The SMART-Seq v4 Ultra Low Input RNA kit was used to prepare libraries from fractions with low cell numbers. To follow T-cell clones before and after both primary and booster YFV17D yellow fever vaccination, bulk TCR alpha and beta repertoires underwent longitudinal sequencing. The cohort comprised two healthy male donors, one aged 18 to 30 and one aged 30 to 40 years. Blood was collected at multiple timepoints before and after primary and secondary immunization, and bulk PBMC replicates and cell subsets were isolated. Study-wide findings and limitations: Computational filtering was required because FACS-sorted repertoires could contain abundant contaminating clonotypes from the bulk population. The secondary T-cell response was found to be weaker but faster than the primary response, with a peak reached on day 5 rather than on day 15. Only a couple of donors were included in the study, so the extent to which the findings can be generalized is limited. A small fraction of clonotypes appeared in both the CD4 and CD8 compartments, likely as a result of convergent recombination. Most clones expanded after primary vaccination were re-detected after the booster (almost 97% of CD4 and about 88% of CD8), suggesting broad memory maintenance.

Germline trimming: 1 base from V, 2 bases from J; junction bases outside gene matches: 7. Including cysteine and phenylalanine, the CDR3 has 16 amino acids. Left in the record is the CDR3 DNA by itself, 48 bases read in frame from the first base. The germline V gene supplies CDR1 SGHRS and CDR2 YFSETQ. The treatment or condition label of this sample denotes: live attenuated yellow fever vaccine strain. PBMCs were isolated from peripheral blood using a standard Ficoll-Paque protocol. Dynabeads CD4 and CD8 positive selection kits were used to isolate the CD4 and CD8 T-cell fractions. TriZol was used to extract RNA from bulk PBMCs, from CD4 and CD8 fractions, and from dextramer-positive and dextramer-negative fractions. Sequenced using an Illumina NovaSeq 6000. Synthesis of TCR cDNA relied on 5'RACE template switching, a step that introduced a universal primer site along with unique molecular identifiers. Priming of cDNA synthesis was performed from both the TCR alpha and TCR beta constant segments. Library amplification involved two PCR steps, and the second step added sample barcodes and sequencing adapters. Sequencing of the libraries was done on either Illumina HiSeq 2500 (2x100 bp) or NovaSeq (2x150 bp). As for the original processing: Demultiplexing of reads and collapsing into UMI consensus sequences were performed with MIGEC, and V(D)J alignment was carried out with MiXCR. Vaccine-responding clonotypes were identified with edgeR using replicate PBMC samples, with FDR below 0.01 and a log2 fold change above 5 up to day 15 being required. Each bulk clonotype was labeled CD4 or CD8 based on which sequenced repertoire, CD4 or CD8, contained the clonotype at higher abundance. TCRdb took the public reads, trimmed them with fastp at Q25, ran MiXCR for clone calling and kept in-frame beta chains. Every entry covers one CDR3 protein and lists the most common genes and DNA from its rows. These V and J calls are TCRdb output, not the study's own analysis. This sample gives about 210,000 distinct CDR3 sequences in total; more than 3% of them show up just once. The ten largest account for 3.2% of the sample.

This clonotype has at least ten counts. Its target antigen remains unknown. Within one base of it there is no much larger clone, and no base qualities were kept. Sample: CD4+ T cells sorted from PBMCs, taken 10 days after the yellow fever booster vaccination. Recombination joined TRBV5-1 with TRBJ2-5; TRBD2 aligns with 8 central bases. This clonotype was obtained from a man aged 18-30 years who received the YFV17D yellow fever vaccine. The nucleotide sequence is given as TGCGCCAGCAGCTTGCGGTCGGGGGGGCGGCAAGAGACCCAGTACTTC. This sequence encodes CASSLRSGGRQETQYF.